This T cell receptor (beta chain) was sequenced in a study of blood T cells in healthy people across ages. As for the study in general: About one barcoded beta molecule per two T cells was the capture yield of template switching. Study-level points and caveats: Estimates of diversity drawn from one million T cells were considered underestimates.

The CDR3 extends over 12 amino acids. From germline, CDR1 is DFQATT and CDR2 SNEGSKA (reference sequence). V was clipped by 6 bases and J by 8 bases, with 14 bases between them. Primers used in a second PCR of roughly 6 to 12 cycles were a sample-barcoded 5' primer and a J-beta primer mix. Carrying 12 random nucleotides, a template-switch adaptor labeled each individual cDNA molecule. TCRdb re-called the 5' RACE reads through MiXCR, storing one row per CDR3 protein. The table has 850,000 to 1,100,000 distinct CDR3 sequences, roughly two fifths seen once. This clonotype has only a few counts. Its antigen is unidentified. At least 5 micrograms of total RNA were extracted per sample.

This receptor was taken from a young man in good health. V gene TRBV20-1 combines with J gene TRBJ2-4; D may be TRBD1 (6 bases). Sequenced input: blood. The CDR3 protein is CSAQDSADIQYF. The CDR3 DNA reads as TGCAGTGCCCAGGACAGTGCGGACATTCAGTACTTC.